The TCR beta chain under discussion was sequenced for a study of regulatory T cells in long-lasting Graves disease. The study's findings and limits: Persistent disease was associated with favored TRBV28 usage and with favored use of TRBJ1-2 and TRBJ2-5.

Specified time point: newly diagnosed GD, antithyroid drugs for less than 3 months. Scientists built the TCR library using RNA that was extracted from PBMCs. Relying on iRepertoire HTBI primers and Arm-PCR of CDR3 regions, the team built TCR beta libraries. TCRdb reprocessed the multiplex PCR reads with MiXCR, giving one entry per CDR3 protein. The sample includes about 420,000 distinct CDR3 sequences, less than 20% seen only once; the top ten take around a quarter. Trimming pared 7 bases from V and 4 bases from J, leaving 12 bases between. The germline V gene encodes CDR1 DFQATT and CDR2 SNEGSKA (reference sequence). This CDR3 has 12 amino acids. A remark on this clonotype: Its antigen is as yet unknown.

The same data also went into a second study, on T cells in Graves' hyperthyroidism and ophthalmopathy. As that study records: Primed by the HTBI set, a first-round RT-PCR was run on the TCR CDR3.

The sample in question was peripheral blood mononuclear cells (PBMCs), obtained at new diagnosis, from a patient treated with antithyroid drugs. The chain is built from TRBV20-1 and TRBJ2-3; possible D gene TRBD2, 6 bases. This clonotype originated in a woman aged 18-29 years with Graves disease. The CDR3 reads CSVGGGADTQYF. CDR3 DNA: TGCAGTGTGGGGGGAGGAGCAGATACGCAGTATTTT.